This paragraph covers one T cell receptor (beta chain) sequence. The antigen is unknown. The sample originates from a study of blood T cells in healthy people across ages. The second PCR ran about 6 to 12 cycles with a sample-barcoded 5' primer and J-beta primers. Using its own MiXCR run on the 5' RACE reads, TCRdb lists one record per CDR3 protein. The sample includes roughly 1.5 million distinct CDR3 sequences, approximately 39% seen only once; the top ten take roughly 3.7%. Points from the study as a whole: When set beside aged donors, long-lived donors presented more naive CD4+ cells and higher diversity.

V was shortened by 2 bases and J by 4 bases, with 14 bases between the two germline ends. The CDR3 spans 14 residues. Germline lookup yields CDR1 SQVTM and CDR2 ANQGSEA. V gene TRBV29-1 combines with J gene TRBJ1-2; D is possibly TRBD1 (5 bases). The clonotype was recovered from a woman younger than 30 in good health. Sequenced input: blood. As DNA, the CDR3 is TGCAGCGTTGAACCAGGGAGGACCAGCTATGGCTACACCTTC. Translated: CSVEPGRTSYGYTF.